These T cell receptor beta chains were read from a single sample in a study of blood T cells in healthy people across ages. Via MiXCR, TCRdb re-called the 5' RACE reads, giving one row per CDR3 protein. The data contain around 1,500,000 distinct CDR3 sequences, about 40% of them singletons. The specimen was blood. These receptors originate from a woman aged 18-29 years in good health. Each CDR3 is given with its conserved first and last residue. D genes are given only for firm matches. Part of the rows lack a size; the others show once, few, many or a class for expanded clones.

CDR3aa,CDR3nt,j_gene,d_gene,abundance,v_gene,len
CSVHSYNEQFF,TGCAGCGTTCACAGTTACAATGAGCAGTTCTTC,TRBJ2-1,-,few,TRBV29-1,11
CASSVGGLGGYTF,TGTGCCAGCAGCGTAGGAGGGCTAGGGGGCTACACCTTC,TRBJ1-2,-,-,TRBV9,13
CASSDPPQKSGSKTQYF,TGTGCCAGCAGTGATCCACCCCAAAAGAGCGGAAGTAAGACCCAGTACTTC,TRBJ2-5,-,-,TRBV6-4,17
CACSTRTVNNSPLHF,TGTGCCTGCAGCACCAGGACAGTCAATAATTCACCCCTCCACTTT,TRBJ1-6,-,-,TRBV7-9,15
CSAVTGWVAGELFF,TGCAGTGCTGTGACAGGGTGGGTGGCCGGGGAGCTGTTTTTT,TRBJ2-2,TRBD1,-,TRBV20-1,14
CASSSGTGYGEQYF,TGTGCCAGCAGTTCCGGGACAGGGTATGGCGAGCAGTACTTC,TRBJ2-7,TRBD1,-,TRBV12-3/TRBV12-4,14
CASSVGAGRGTGELFF,TGTGCCAGCAGCGTAGGGGCGGGGCGAGGCACCGGGGAGCTGTTTTTT,TRBJ2-2,-,-,TRBV9,16
CSAGSGDQPQHF,TGCAGTGCGGGGAGTGGGGATCAGCCCCAGCATTTT,TRBJ1-5,-,-,TRBV20-1,12
CATSDFIAGARETQYF,TGTGCCACCAGTGATTTCATAGCGGGGGCCCGGGAGACCCAGTACTTC,TRBJ2-5,TRBD2,few,TRBV24-1,16
CASSSDQSSYNEQFF,TGTGCCAGCAGCTCGGACCAGAGCTCCTACAATGAGCAGTTCTTC,TRBJ2-1,-,-,TRBV7-2,15
CASSQGAFSVLTFF,TGTGCCAGCAGCCAGGGGGCCTTTAGTGTGTTGACTTTCTTT,TRBJ1-1,TRBD1,once,TRBV7-2,14
CSPDLTHTEAFF,TGCAGCCCGGACCTCACCCACACTGAAGCTTTCTTT,TRBJ1-1,-,few,TRBV20-1,12
CASSKQGGSTEAFF,TGTGCCAGCAGTAAACAGGGTGGTAGCACTGAAGCTTTCTTT,TRBJ1-1,-,-,TRBV12-3/TRBV12-4,14
CASRVAGGYYNEQYF,TGTGCCAGCAGGGTAGCGGGAGGTTACTACAATGAGCAGTACTTC,TRBJ2-7,TRBD2,-,TRBV12-3/TRBV12-4,15
CSARAASGTYNEQFF,TGCAGTGCTAGAGCCGCTAGCGGGACATACAATGAGCAGTTCTTC,TRBJ2-1,TRBD2,-,TRBV20-1,15
CASTPMDAGRNEQFF,TGTGCCAGCACTCCGATGGATGCAGGGAGGAATGAGCAGTTCTTC,TRBJ2-1,-,few,TRBV28,15
CASSFGTPNTDTQYF,TGTGCCAGCAGTTTCGGGACCCCAAACACAGATACGCAGTATTTT,TRBJ2-3,-,-,TRBV27,15